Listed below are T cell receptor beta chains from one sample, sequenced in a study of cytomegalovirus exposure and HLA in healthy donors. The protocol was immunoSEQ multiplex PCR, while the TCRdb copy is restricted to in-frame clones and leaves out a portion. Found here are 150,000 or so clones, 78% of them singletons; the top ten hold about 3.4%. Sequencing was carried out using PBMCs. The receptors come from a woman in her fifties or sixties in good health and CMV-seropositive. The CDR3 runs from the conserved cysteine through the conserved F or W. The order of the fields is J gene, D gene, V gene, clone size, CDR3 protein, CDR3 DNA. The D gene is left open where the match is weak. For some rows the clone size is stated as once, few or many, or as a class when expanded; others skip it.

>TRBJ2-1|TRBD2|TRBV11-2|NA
CASSTGGWSSYNEQFF
TGTGCCAGCAGCACGGGGGGTTGGAGCTCCTACAATGAGCAGTTCTTC
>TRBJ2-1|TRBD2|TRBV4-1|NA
CATGTSGSNEQFF
TGCGCCACCGGGACTAGCGGGAGTAATGAGCAGTTCTTC
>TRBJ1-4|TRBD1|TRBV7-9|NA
CASSSGTVGATNEKLFF
TGTGCCAGCAGCTCGGGGACAGTAGGCGCAACTAATGAAAAACTGTTTTTT
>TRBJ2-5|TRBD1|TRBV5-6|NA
CASSYRQGEETQYF
TGTGCCAGCAGCTATCGACAGGGTGAGGAGACCCAGTACTTC
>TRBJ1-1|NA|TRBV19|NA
CASYRAPGTEAFF
TGTGCCTCATACAGGGCCCCCGGCACTGAAGCTTTCTTT
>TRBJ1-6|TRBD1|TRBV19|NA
CASSRGGGGQSSYNSPLHF
TGTGCCAGTAGTAGGGGTGGAGGGGGCCAGAGCTCCTATAATTCACCCCTCCACTTT
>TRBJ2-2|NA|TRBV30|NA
CAWTTRYTGELFF
TGTGCCTGGACTACTAGATACACCGGGGAGCTGTTTTTT
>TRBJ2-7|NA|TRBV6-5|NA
CASSSVSYEQYF
TGTGCCAGCAGCTCGGTTTCCTACGAGCAGTACTTC
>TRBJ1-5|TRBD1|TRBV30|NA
CAWSADRNNQPQHF
TGTGCCTGGAGTGCGGACAGGAACAATCAGCCCCAGCATTTT
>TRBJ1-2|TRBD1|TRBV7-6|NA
CASSLAPLGTEVNYGYTF
TGTGCCAGCAGCTTAGCGCCCCTAGGGACAGAGGTTAACTATGGCTACACCTTC
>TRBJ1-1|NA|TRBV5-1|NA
CASSPTGRDTEAFF
TGCGCCAGCAGCCCAACAGGTAGGGACACTGAAGCTTTCTTT
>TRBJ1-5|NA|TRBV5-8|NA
CASSLVLANQPQHF
TGTGCCAGCAGCTTGGTTCTAGCAAATCAGCCCCAGCATTTT
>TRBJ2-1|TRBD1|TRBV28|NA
CASSSRQGYNEQFF
TGTGCCAGCAGTTCCAGACAGGGATACAATGAGCAGTTCTTC
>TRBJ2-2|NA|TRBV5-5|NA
CASSVSYTGELFF
TGTGCCAGCAGCGTGTCGTACACCGGGGAGCTGTTTTTT
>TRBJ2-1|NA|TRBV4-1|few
CASSQGFGGRADQSYNEQFF
TGCGCCAGCAGCCAAGGATTCGGTGGCAGGGCTGATCAATCCTACAATGAGCAGTTCTTC
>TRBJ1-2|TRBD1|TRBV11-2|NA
CASSLAIQGAYGYTF
TGTGCCAGCAGCTTAGCGATACAGGGGGCGTACGGCTACACCTTC
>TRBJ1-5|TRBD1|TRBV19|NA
CASSMDRDQPQHF
TGTGCCAGTAGTATGGACAGGGACCAGCCCCAGCATTTT
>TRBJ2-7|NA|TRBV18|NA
CASSPYAGIYEQYF
TGTGCCAGCTCACCATATGCAGGGATCTACGAGCAGTACTTC
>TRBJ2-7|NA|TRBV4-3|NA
CASSRDTSYEQYF
TGCGCCAGCAGCCGGGACACCTCCTACGAGCAGTACTTC
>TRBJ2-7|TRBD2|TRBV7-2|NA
CASSASSGTSGVPGREQYF
TGTGCCAGCAGCGCAAGCTCCGGGACTAGCGGGGTCCCCGGGAGGGAGCAGTACTTC
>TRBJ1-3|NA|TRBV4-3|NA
CASSQALQGRGSGNTIYF
TGCGCCAGCAGCCAGGCTTTACAGGGTAGGGGATCTGGAAACACCATATATTTT
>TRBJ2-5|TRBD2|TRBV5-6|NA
CASSPRLAAFQETQYF
TGTGCCAGCAGCCCCAGACTAGCGGCATTTCAAGAGACCCAGTACTTC
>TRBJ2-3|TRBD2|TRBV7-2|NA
CANSLDGGGTDTQYF
TGTGCCAACAGTCTTGACGGGGGGGGCACAGATACGCAGTATTTT
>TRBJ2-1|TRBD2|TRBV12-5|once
CASGLAVSGGSNEQFF
TGTGCTAGTGGTTTGGCAGTTAGCGGGGGTTCCAATGAGCAGTTCTTC
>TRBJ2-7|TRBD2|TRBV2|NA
CASNLAGGGEQYF
TGTGCCAGCAACTTAGCGGGAGGGGGCGAGCAGTACTTC
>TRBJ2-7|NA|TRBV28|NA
CASSLGAASYGEQYF
TGTGCCAGCAGTCTCGGAGCCGCCTCGTACGGCGAGCAGTACTTC
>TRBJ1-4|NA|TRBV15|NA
CATSGSRGINEKLFF
TGTGCCACCAGCGGCTCACGGGGTATTAATGAAAAACTGTTTTTT
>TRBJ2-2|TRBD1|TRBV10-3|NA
CAISEGGTGDRDTGELFF
TGTGCCATCAGTGAGGGCGGGACAGGGGATAGGGACACCGGGGAGCTGTTTTTT
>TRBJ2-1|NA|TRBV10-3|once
CAISASVNEQFF
TGTGCCATCAGTGCCAGTGTTAATGAGCAGTTCTTC
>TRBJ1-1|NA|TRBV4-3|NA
CASSPGGVGRGWVTEAFF
TGCGCCAGCAGCCCCGGGGGGGTGGGGAGAGGTTGGGTCACTGAAGCTTTCTTT